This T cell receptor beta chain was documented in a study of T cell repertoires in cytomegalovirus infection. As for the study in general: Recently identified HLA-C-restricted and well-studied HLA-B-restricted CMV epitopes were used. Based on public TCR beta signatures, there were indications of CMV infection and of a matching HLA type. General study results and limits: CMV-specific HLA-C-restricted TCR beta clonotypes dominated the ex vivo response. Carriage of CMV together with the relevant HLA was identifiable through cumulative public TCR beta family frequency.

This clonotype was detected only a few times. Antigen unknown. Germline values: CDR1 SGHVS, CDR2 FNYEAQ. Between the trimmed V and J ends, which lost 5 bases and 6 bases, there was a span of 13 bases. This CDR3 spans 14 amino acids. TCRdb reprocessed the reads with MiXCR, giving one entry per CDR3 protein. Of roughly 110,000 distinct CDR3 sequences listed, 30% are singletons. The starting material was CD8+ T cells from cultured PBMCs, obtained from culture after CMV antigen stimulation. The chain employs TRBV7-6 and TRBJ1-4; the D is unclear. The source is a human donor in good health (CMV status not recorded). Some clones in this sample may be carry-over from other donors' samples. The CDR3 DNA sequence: TGTGCCAGCAGCCCACGGGGAGCGCATGAAAAACTGTTTTTT. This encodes CASSPRGAHEKLFF. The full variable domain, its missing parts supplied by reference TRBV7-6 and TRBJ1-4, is GAGVSQSPRYKVTKRGQDVALRCDPISGHVSLYWYRQALGQGPEFLTYFNYEAQQDKSGLPNDRFSAERPEGSISTLTIQRTEQRDSAMYRCASSPRGAHEKLFFGSGTQLSVL.